This TCR beta chain was sequenced in a study of early T cells in non-severe SARS-CoV-2 infection. TCRdb ran MiXCR on the 5' RACE reads and lists one entry per CDR3 protein. The sample records about 57,000 distinct CDR3 sequences, under 10% being singletons. CDR1 and CDR2 (germline): SQVTM, ANQGSEA. V was clipped by 7 bases and J by 0 bases, with 18 bases between them. This CDR3 is 15 amino acids long. Source material: whole blood. This TCR was recovered from an adult who was a healthcare worker with PCR-confirmed SARS-CoV-2 infection or an uninfected control (not recorded which). V gene TRBV29-1 combines with J gene TRBJ1-1; D may be TRBD1 (6 bases). The CDR3 sequence: CSAWVGWTVNTEAFF. The DNA of the CDR3 is TGCAGCGCCTGGGTTGGTTGGACAGTGAACACTGAAGCTTTCTTT.